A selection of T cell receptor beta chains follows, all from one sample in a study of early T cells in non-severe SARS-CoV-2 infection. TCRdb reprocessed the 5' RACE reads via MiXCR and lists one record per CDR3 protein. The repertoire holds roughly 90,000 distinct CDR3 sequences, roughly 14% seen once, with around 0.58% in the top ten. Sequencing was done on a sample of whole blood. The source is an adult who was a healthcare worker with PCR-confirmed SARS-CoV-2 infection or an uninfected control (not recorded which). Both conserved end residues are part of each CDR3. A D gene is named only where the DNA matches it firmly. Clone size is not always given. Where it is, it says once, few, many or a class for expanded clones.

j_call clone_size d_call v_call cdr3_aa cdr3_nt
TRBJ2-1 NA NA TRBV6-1 CASRKTGITYNEQFF TGTGCCAGCAGGAAGACGGGAATCACCTACAATGAGCAGTTCTTC
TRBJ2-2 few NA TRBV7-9 CASSSYRENTGELFF TGTGCCAGCAGCTCTTACCGGGAGAACACCGGGGAGCTGTTTTTT
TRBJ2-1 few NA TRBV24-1 CATSVLRRSGQFF TGTGCCACCAGTGTCCTCAGACGCTCCGGACAGTTCTTC
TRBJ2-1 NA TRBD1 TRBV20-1 CSARLSVWGQLNNEQFF TGCAGTGCTAGATTAAGCGTGTGGGGACAGCTAAACAATGAGCAGTTCTTC
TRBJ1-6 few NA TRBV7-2 CASSPSPRNNSPLHF TGTGCCAGCAGCCCCTCCCCGAGGAATAATTCACCCCTCCACTTT
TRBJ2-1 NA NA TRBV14 CASSQGMNRFVNEQFF TGTGCCAGCAGCCAGGGTATGAACAGGTTTGTCAATGAGCAGTTCTTC
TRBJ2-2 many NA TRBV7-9 CASTLRAFLAGELFF TGTGCCAGCACCCTGCGGGCGTTCTTAGCCGGGGAGCTGTTTTTT
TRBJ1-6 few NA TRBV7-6 CASSLNSGPSYNSPLHF TGTGCCAGCAGCTTAAACTCCGGGCCCTCCTATAATTCACCCCTCCACTTT
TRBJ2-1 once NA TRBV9 CASSVVSSTEQFF TGTGCCAGCAGCGTAGTTTCAAGCACTGAGCAGTTCTTC
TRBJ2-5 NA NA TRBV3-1 CASSLPGKETQYF TGTGCCAGCAGCCTTCCAGGGAAAGAGACCCAGTACTTC
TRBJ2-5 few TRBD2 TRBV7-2 CASTPGGAETQYF TGTGCCAGCACCCCGGGGGGTGCGGAGACCCAGTACTTC
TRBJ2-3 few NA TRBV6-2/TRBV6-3 CASSSQGAYTDTQYF TGTGCCAGCAGTTCCCAAGGGGCCTACACAGATACGCAGTATTTT